These 14 T cell receptor beta chains were all obtained from the same sample, sequenced in a study of beta chain features in type 1 diabetes. Sequencing targeted expressed TCRB transcripts, as all isolated RNA had been reverse transcribed. Measured with immunoSEQ multiplex PCR; TCRdb has only the in-frame clones, and not every one. The table records 150,000 to 160,000 clones, roughly 10% of them present only once. The sample consisted of central memory CD4+ T cells from blood. Receptors were obtained from a man between 18 and 29 years old in good health.

This chain links TRBV4-2 with TRBJ2-2; possible D gene TRBD2, 6 bases. There are 15 residues in the CDR3. Trimming took 0 bases from V and 5 from J, leaving 10 bases between them. Germline loops: CDR1 LGHNA, CDR2 YNFKEQ. CDR3 coding DNA: TGTGCCAGCAGCCAAGAAGTGGGAGGAACCGGGGAGCTGTTTTTT. This codes for CASSQEVGGTGELFF.

This clone has more than one count but fewer than ten. V usage is TRBV4-2 and J usage is TRBJ1-2; 8 nucleotides agree with TRBD1. J gave up 6 bases and V 0 bases, and 6 bases lay outside the gene matches. The CDR3 is 15 residues long. Germline V gene sequence: CDR1 LGHNA, CDR2 YNFKEQ. CDR3 in DNA: TGTGCCAGCAGCCAAGATTTTGGACAGGGCAATGGCTACACCTTC. It translates to CASSQDFGQGNGYTF.

The V gene is TRBV18, the J gene TRBJ1-3; D remains unclear. Germline lookup yields CDR1 KGHSH and CDR2 LQKENI. CDR3 length: 15 residues. Deletions cut 2 bases from V and 0 bases from J, with 8 bases between. This chain's CDR3 is CASSPDGVSGNTIYF. CDR3 bases: TGTGCCAGCTCACCAGACGGAGTCTCTGGAAACACCATATATTTT. The full variable domain, rest sourced from reference TRBV18 and TRBJ1-3, is NAGVMQNPRHLVRRRGQEARLRCSPMKGHSHVYWYRQLPEEGLKFMVYLQKENIIDESGMPKERFSAEFPKEGPSILRIQQVVRGDSAAYFCASSPDGVSGNTIYFGEGSWLTVV.

This clone showed up just a few times. The same CDR3 also results from other DNA sequences found in this sample. The gene calls are TRBV7-2 and TRBJ2-7; TRBD2 agrees at 7 bases. The CDR3 contains 13 residues. Germline loops: CDR1 SGHTA, CDR2 FQGNSA. After removal of 2 bases from V and 5 bases from J, the junction contained 3 bases not matched to a gene. CDR3 in DNA: TGTGCCAGCAGCTTACGCGGGAGCCACGAGCAGTACTTC. It translates to CASSLRGSHEQYF.

V is TRBV28 and J is TRBJ2-7; weak D call: TRBD2 (5 bases). The CDR3 has 16 amino acids. Per germline, CDR1 MDHEN and CDR2 SYDVKM. The V and J ends lost 3 bases and 0 bases respectively, with 15 bases between them. CDR3 nucleotide sequence: TGTGCCAGCAGTTTCGCCCGAGCCGGGATCTCCTACGAGCAGTACTTC. Translated, it gives CASSFARAGISYEQYF.

This chain joins TRBV9 and TRBJ1-4; D not certain. Deletions cut 1 base from V and 2 bases from J, with 9 bases between. CDR1 and CDR2 from the germline V gene are SGDLS and YYNGEE. This CDR3 comprises 15 residues. CDR3 nucleotides: TGTGCCAGCAGCGTATCCAGCGTTACTAATGAAAAACTGTTTTTT. Translation: CASSVSSVTNEKLFF.

This clone was seen many times. The chain has TRBV4-1 and TRBJ2-3; TRBD2 agrees at 7 bases. Germline V lookup: CDR1 MGHRA, CDR2 YSYEKL. The junction had 7 bases not matched to a gene; V was cut back by 6 bases and J by 4 bases. The CDR3 is 14 amino acids. In DNA form, the CDR3 reads TGCGCCAGCAGTTACGGGACTAACGCAGATACGCAGTATTTT. Translated: CASSYGTNADTQYF.

As for this clone: A much larger clone lies a single base off, so this may be a read error. The sample holds other DNA sequences that translate to the same CDR3. This chain links TRBV7-9 with TRBJ2-7; D not certain. CDR3 length: 12 residues. Trimming removed 1 base at V and 1 base at J, with 2 bases between. Per germline, CDR1 SEHNR and CDR2 FQNEAQ (reference sequence). CDR3 amino acids: CASSLGSYEQYF. The CDR3, as DNA: TGTGCCAGCAGCTTAGGGTCCTACGAGCAGTACTTC.

This clone showed up just a few times. This chain joins TRBV9 and TRBJ2-1; a possible D gene is TRBD1 (6 bases). Germline V gene sequence: CDR1 SGDLS, CDR2 YYNGEE. V lost 4 bases and J lost 2, with 13 bases in between. The CDR3 runs to 15 residues. The CDR3 nucleotides are TGTGCCAGCAGCCCCGGACAGACTACCTACAATGAGCAGTTCTTC. It codes for CASSPGQTTYNEQFF.

A few counts support this clone. The chain uses TRBV7-2 and TRBJ2-3; 7 bases are a match to TRBD1. J gave up 2 bases and V 7 bases, and 9 bases lay outside the gene matches. The V gene's germline CDR1 is SGHTA and CDR2 FQGNSA. This CDR3 comprises 15 residues. The CDR3 region is CASNPSGGFTDTQYF. The CDR3 DNA reads as TGTGCCAGCAACCCATCAGGGGGTTTCACAGATACGCAGTATTTT.

The rearrangement uses TRBV11-3 and TRBJ1-6; 10 nucleotides line up with TRBD1. The junction had 8 bases not matched to a gene; V was cut back by 5 bases and J by 10 bases. CDR1 SGHNT and CDR2 YENEEA come from the germline V gene. The length of the CDR3 is 15 residues. CDR3 in amino acids: CASSRGGTGVSPLHF. CDR3 DNA sequence: TGTGCCAGCAGCCGGGGTGGGACAGGGGTCTCACCCCTCCACTTT.

V is TRBV15 and J is TRBJ2-3; 9 nucleotides align to TRBD1. V was pared by 1 base and J by 14 bases, with 4 bases of the junction left unmatched. Germline V CDR1 and CDR2: LNHNV, YYDKDF (reference sequence). The CDR3 is 12 residues long. CDR3 nucleotides: TGTGCCACCAGCAGAGGCGAGGGACAGGGGTATTTT. Its translation: CATSRGEGQGYF. Full variable domain (remainder filled in from reference TRBV15 and TRBJ2-3): DAMVIQNPRYQVTQFGKPVTLSCSQTLNHNVMYWYQQKSSQAPKLLFHYYDKDFNNEADTPDNFQSRRPNTSFCFLDIRSPGLGDTAMYLCATSRGEGQGYFGPGTRLTVL.

This clone was counted only a few times. The sample holds other DNA sequences that translate to the same CDR3. The chain couples TRBV12-5 to TRBJ2-5; 10 positions agree with TRBD1. Trimming removed 6 bases from V and 0 bases from J; junction bases left unmatched: 4. CDR1 and CDR2 from the germline V gene are LGHNT and FRNRAP. The CDR3 extends over 15 amino acids. CDR3 sequence reads: CASGPGQGYQETQYF. DNA for the CDR3: TGTGCTAGTGGCCCGGGACAGGGGTACCAAGAGACCCAGTACTTC.

V usage is TRBV10-3 and J usage is TRBJ2-6; D perhaps matches TRBD1 (5 bases). CDR1 is ENHRY and CDR2 is SYGVKD in the germline V gene. This CDR3 is 15 amino acids long. The V and J ends lost 8 bases and 0 bases respectively, with 11 bases between them. Here the CDR3 DNA reads TGTGCCATCTCCAGGGAACCCTCTGGGGCCAACGTCCTGACTTTC. Amino acids: CAISREPSGANVLTF.